A selection of T cell receptor beta chains follows, all from one sample in a study of cytomegalovirus exposure and HLA in healthy donors. Libraries were prepared by immunoSEQ multiplex PCR; TCRdb keeps only in-frame clonotypes and omits some of them. Of roughly 200,000 clones in the sample, 86% are singletons; the top ten hold roughly 0.33%. The specimen was PBMCs. These receptors came from a woman aged 25 to 45 in good health and CMV-seronegative. Each CDR3 is given without its conserved first and last residue.

CDR3 length,V gene,CDR3 protein
12,TRBV5-1,ASSWGASTDTQY
12,TRBV28,ASSPGLTNTEAF
11,TRBV6-1,ASRRAGHYGYT
13,TRBV6-1,ASTYSGTSTDTQY
10,TRBV28,ASGGLNEKLF
13,TRBV28,ASRGRDTDTDTQY
12,TRBV7-8,ASSLTGNTGELF
11,TRBV27,ASSRTGLYGYT
8,TRBV28,ASGAGSQY
11,TRBV2,ATEGVVRTEAF
11,TRBV2,ASRSGDPYEQY
13,TRBV7-3,ASSSGTGMNTEAF
13,TRBV28,ASNALAGINNEQF
13,TRBV9,ASSVGVSSYNEQF
11,TRBV7-3,ASSFRGGNEQF
13,TRBV7-9,ASSFDLVSTDTQY
12,TRBV10-2,ASAKDRDTGELF
16,TRBV28,ASSFSLTSGSPYNEQF
13,TRBV10-3,AIREGPAASYEQY